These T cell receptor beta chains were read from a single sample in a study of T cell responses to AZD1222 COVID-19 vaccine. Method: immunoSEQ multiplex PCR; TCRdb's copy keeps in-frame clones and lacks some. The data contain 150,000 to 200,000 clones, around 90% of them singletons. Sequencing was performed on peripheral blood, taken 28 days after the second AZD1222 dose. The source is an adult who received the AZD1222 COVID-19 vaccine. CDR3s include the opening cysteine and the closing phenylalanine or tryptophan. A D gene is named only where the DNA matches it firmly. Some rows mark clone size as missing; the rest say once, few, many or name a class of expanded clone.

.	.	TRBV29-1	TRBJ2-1	CSVVQGVTYNEQFF	TGCAGCGTTGTCCAGGGAGTGACCTACAATGAGCAGTTCTTC
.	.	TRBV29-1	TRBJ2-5	CSVSGVGETQYF	TGCAGCGTGTCAGGGGTGGGGGAGACCCAGTACTTC
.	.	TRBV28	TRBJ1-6	CASSFADSNSPLHF	TGTGCCAGCAGTTTTGCGGACAGCAATTCACCCCTCCACTTT
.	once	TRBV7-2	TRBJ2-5	CASSFFGTEETQYF	TGTGCCAGCAGCTTTTTCGGAACTGAAGAGACCCAGTACTTC
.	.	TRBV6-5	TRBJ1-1	CASSYGLDFYTEAFF	TGTGCCAGCAGTTACGGTTTGGATTTTTATACTGAAGCTTTCTTT
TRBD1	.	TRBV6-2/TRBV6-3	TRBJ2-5	CASSYSMTTGRIQETQYF	TGTGCCAGCAGTTACTCGATGACGACAGGGCGTATCCAAGAGACCCAGTACTTC
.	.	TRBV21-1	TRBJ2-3	CASSKNAADTQYF	TGTGCCAGCAGCAAAAATGCGGCTGATACGCAGTATTTT
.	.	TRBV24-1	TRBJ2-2	CATSDAAVNSGELFF	TGTGCCACCAGTGATGCGGCCGTGAATTCCGGGGAGCTGTTTTTT
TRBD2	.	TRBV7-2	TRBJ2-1	CASSSSGRAGNEQFF	TGTGCCAGCAGCTCTAGCGGGAGGGCCGGGAATGAGCAGTTCTTC
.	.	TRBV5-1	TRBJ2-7	CASSLWRGPYEQYF	TGCGCCAGCAGCTTGTGGCGGGGGCCCTACGAGCAGTACTTC
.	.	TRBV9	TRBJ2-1	CASSVDAGAGQFF	TGTGCCAGCAGCGTAGATGCCGGGGCCGGGCAGTTCTTC
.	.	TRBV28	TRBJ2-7	CASSSPGVQREQYF	TGTGCCAGCAGTAGCCCAGGGGTGCAGAGGGAGCAGTACTTC
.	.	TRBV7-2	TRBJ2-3	CASSPIGVDTQYF	TGTGCCAGCAGCCCTATCGGTGTCGATACGCAGTATTTT
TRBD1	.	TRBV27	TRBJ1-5	CASSFARGPNQPQHF	TGTGCCAGCAGTTTTGCCAGGGGGCCCAATCAGCCCCAGCATTTT
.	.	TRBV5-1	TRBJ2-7	CASSPLTSYEQYF	TGCGCCAGCAGCCCCCTGACTTCCTACGAGCAGTACTTC
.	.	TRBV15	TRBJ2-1	CATSRGTGRRFF	TGTGCCACCAGCAGGGGAACAGGGCGCCGGTTCTTC
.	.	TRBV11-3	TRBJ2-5	CASSLTSKETQYF	TGTGCCAGCAGCTTAACATCAAAAGAGACCCAGTACTTC
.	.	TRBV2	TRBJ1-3	CASSVKSGNTIYF	TGTGCCAGCAGTGTTAAGTCGGGAAACACCATATATTTT
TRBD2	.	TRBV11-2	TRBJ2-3	CASSPSSGGVSYTQYF	TGTGCCAGCAGCCCATCTAGCGGGGGGGTATCATATACGCAGTATTTT
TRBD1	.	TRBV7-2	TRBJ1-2	CASSPDRNYGYTF	TGTGCCAGCAGCCCGGACAGGAACTATGGCTACACCTTC
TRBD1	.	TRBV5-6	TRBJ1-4	CASSYSTGGAWEKLFF	TGTGCCAGCAGTTATTCGACAGGGGGCGCTTGGGAAAAACTGTTTTTT
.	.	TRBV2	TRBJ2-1	CASSGSDIYNEQFF	TGTGCCAGCAGTGGATCCGACATCTACAATGAGCAGTTCTTC
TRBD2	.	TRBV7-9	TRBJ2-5	CASSPPGLAGGQETQYF	TGTGCCAGCAGCCCGCCGGGACTAGCGGGGGGGCAAGAGACCCAGTACTTC
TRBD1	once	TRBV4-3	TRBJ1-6	CASSLGPAATGVRSPLHF	TGCGCCAGCAGCCTTGGACCAGCCGCGACAGGGGTCCGTTCACCCCTCCACTTT